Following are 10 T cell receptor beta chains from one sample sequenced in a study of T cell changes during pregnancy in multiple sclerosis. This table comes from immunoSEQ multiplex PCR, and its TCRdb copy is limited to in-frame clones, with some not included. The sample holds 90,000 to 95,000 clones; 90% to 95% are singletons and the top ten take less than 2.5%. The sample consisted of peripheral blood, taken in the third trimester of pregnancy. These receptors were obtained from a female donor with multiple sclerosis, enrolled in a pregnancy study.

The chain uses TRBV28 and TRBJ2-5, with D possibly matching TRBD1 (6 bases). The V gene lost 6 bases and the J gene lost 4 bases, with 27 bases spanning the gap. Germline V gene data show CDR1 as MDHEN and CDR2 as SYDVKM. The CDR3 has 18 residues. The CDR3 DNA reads TGTGCCAGCAGGGGGGCGCCGGGACACAAAAAGGGTCGAGAGACCCAGTACTTC. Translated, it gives CASRGAPGHKKGRETQYF.

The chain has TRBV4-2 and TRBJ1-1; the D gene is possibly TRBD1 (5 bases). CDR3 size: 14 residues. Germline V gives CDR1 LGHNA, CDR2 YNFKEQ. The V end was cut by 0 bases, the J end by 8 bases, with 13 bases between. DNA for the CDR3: TGTGCCAGCAGCCAAGATTCGCGGGGGTCGGAAGCTTTCTTT. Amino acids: CASSQDSRGSEAFF.

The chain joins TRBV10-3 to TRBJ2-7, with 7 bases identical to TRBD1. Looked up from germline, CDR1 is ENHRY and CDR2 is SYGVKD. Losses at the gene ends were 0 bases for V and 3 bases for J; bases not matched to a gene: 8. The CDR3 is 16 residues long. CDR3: CAISESATGLGYEQYF. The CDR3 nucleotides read TGTGCCATCAGTGAGTCTGCGACAGGGTTAGGCTACGAGCAGTACTTC.

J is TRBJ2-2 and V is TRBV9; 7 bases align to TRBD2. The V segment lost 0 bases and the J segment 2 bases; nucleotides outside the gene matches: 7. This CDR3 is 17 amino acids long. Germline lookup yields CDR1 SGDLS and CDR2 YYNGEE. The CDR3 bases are TGTGCCAGCAGCGTAGATGGGAGCGGGGTAAACACCGGGGAGCTGTTTTTT. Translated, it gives CASSVDGSGVNTGELFF.

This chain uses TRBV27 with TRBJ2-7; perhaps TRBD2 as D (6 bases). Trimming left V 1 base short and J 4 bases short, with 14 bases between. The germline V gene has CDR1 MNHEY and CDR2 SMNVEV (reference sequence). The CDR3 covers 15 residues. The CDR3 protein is CASSLYGTPLYEQYF. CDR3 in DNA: TGTGCCAGCAGTTTATACGGGACTCCCTTGTACGAGCAGTACTTC.

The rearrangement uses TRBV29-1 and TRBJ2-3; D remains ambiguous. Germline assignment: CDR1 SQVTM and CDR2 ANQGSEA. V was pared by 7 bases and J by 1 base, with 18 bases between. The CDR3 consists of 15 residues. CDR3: CSGAPDGGGTDTQYF. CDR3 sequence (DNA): TGCAGCGGGGCACCGGATGGTGGCGGCACAGATACGCAGTATTTT.

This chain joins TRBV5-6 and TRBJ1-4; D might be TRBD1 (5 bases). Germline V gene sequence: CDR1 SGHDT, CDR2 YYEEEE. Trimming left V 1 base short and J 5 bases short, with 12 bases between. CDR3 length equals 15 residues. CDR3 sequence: CASSLSAGRNEKLFF. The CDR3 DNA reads TGTGCCAGCAGCTTGTCGGCAGGGAGGAATGAAAAACTGTTTTTT.

In DNA, the CDR3 is TGTGCCAGCACCCTTGCGGGACAGGGGGATGCCGGGGAGCTGTTTTTT. It specifies CASTLAGQGDAGELFF. The chain carries TRBV28 and TRBJ2-2, with TRBD1 matching 11 bases. The CDR3 extends over 16 amino acids. With 7 bases clipped from V and 6 bases from J, the junction kept 10 bases outside the gene matches. The germline V gene has CDR1 MDHEN and CDR2 SYDVKM.

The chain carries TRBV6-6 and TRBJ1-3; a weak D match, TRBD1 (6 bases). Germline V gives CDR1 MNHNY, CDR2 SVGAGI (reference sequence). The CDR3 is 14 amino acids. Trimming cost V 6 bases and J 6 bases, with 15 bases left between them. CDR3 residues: CASRLQGVENTIYF. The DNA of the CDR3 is TGTGCCAGCAGACTACAGGGAGTGGAAAACACCATATATTTT.

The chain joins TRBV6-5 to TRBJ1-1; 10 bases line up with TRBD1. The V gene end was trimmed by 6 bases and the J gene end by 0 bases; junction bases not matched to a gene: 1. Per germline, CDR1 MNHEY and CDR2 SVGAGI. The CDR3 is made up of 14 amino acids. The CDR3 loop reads CASRGQGLNTEAFF. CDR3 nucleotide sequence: TGTGCCAGCAGGGGACAGGGGTTGAACACTGAAGCTTTCTTT.